A selection of T cell receptor beta chains follows, all from one sample in a study of cytomegalovirus exposure and HLA in healthy donors. The data were produced by immunoSEQ multiplex PCR, yet TCRdb's version contains in-frame clones alone and is incomplete. The repertoire includes around 150,000 clones, approximately 86% of them detected once, and around 1.8% sits in the top ten. Input material: PBMCs. The receptors shown here come from a woman aged 18-30 years in good health and CMV-seronegative. CDR3s include the opening cysteine and the closing phenylalanine or tryptophan. Each record gives: J gene, D gene, clone size, V gene, CDR3 DNA, CDR3 protein. D genes are given only for firm matches. Where a row states a size, it is once, few, many or the class of an expanded clone; other rows omit it.

j_gene: TRBJ1-6
d_gene: .
abundance: .
v_gene: TRBV4-1
CDR3nt: TGCGCCAGCAGCCAAGAAGACGGGAGGGATAATTCACCCCTCCACTTT
CDR3aa: CASSQEDGRDNSPLHF

j_gene: TRBJ2-7
d_gene: TRBD2
abundance: once
v_gene: TRBV5-1
CDR3nt: TGCGCCAGCAGCTTCGGGACTAGCGGAGAGGGCTACGAGCAGTACTTC
CDR3aa: CASSFGTSGEGYEQYF

j_gene: TRBJ1-3
d_gene: .
abundance: .
v_gene: TRBV27
CDR3nt: TGTGCCAGCAGTGCCACAGTCCGTCGGGGAAACACCATATATTTT
CDR3aa: CASSATVRRGNTIYF

j_gene: TRBJ1-3
d_gene: .
abundance: .
v_gene: TRBV28
CDR3nt: TGTGCCAGCAGTTTATTGGACAGATCTGGAAACACCATATATTTT
CDR3aa: CASSLLDRSGNTIYF

j_gene: TRBJ2-5
d_gene: .
abundance: .
v_gene: TRBV9
CDR3nt: TGTGCCAGCAGCGTAGGTAGCGGACATAAACAAGAGACCCAGTACTTC
CDR3aa: CASSVGSGHKQETQYF

j_gene: TRBJ1-2
d_gene: .
abundance: .
v_gene: TRBV9
CDR3nt: TGTGCCAGCACTGGCAGGGAAGGTGGCTACACCTTC
CDR3aa: CASTGREGGYTF

j_gene: TRBJ2-3
d_gene: TRBD1
abundance: .
v_gene: TRBV7-2
CDR3nt: TGTGCCAGCAGGGGGACAGGGACTGTCACAGATACGCAGTATTTT
CDR3aa: CASRGTGTVTDTQYF

j_gene: TRBJ2-1
d_gene: .
abundance: .
v_gene: TRBV15
CDR3nt: TGTGCCACCAGCAGAGCCATACCACAGGGGGGGAACAATGAGCAGTTCTTC
CDR3aa: CATSRAIPQGGNNEQFF

j_gene: TRBJ2-1
d_gene: TRBD2
abundance: .
v_gene: TRBV11-2
CDR3nt: TGTGCCAGCAGCTTAGAAGTGTGGAGCGCGGGAGGAAATGAGCAGTTCTTC
CDR3aa: CASSLEVWSAGGNEQFF

j_gene: TRBJ2-5
d_gene: TRBD1
abundance: .
v_gene: TRBV6-1
CDR3nt: TGTGCCAGCAGTGTGACAGGGATAGAGACCCAGTACTTC
CDR3aa: CASSVTGIETQYF

j_gene: TRBJ2-7
d_gene: .
abundance: .
v_gene: TRBV23-1
CDR3nt: TGCGCCAGCAGTCTTAGGACTGTCTACTACGAGCAGTACTTC
CDR3aa: CASSLRTVYYEQYF

j_gene: TRBJ2-2
d_gene: .
abundance: .
v_gene: TRBV7-8
CDR3nt: TGTGCCAGCAGCCGTTTACTGGAGGAGCGAACCGGGGAGCTGTTTTTT
CDR3aa: CASSRLLEERTGELFF

j_gene: TRBJ1-1
d_gene: .
abundance: .
v_gene: TRBV6-5
CDR3nt: TGTGCCAGCAGACCCATGGGGGGATTTGGCACTGAAGCTTTCTTT
CDR3aa: CASRPMGGFGTEAFF

j_gene: TRBJ2-2
d_gene: .
abundance: .
v_gene: TRBV11-3
CDR3nt: TGTGCCAGCAGCTTAGCCGGGAGACACACCGGGGAGCTGTTTTTT
CDR3aa: CASSLAGRHTGELFF

j_gene: TRBJ2-3
d_gene: TRBD2
abundance: once
v_gene: TRBV27
CDR3nt: TGTGCCAGCAGTTTACCTCCTAGCGGGGGGGGTAGCACAGATACGCAGTATTTT
CDR3aa: CASSLPPSGGGSTDTQYF

j_gene: TRBJ2-1
d_gene: TRBD2
abundance: .
v_gene: TRBV11-2
CDR3nt: TGTGCCAGCAGCTTAGGTTCTAGCGGGCCCAATGAGCAGTTCTTC
CDR3aa: CASSLGSSGPNEQFF

j_gene: TRBJ2-1
d_gene: TRBD2
abundance: .
v_gene: TRBV6-6
CDR3nt: TGTGCCAGCAGTTCAGTTAGCGGGAGGTACAATGAGCAGTTCTTC
CDR3aa: CASSSVSGRYNEQFF

j_gene: TRBJ2-7
d_gene: TRBD2
abundance: .
v_gene: TRBV19
CDR3nt: TGTGCCAGTAGGGCGGGACTAGCGCTTTCCTACGAGCAGTACTTC
CDR3aa: CASRAGLALSYEQYF

j_gene: TRBJ2-3
d_gene: .
abundance: .
v_gene: TRBV4-2
CDR3nt: TGTGCCAGCAGTACTCAGCGGTCGACATCCACAGATACGCAGTATTTT
CDR3aa: CASSTQRSTSTDTQYF

j_gene: TRBJ2-7
d_gene: TRBD2
abundance: .
v_gene: TRBV27
CDR3nt: TGTGCCAGCAGTTTAATCGGCGGGAGTAGCGAGCAGTACTTC
CDR3aa: CASSLIGGSSEQYF

j_gene: TRBJ1-4
d_gene: .
abundance: .
v_gene: TRBV2
CDR3nt: TGTGCCAGCAGTGAAAAAGCCGGTAATGAAAAACTGTTTTTT
CDR3aa: CASSEKAGNEKLFF

j_gene: TRBJ2-4
d_gene: .
abundance: .
v_gene: TRBV30
CDR3nt: TGTGCCTGGAATCCAGGCTGGGGGCCGATCGCCAAAAACATTCAGTACTTC
CDR3aa: CAWNPGWGPIAKNIQYF

j_gene: TRBJ2-2
d_gene: .
abundance: .
v_gene: TRBV27
CDR3nt: TGTGCCAGCAGTTTATACGGAGTAGCGAGACCGTCGGAGCTGTTTTTT
CDR3aa: CASSLYGVARPSELFF

j_gene: TRBJ1-4
d_gene: .
abundance: .
v_gene: TRBV5-1
CDR3nt: TGCGCCAGCAGCCCCAGGGGTCCTAATGAAAAACTGTTTTTT
CDR3aa: CASSPRGPNEKLFF